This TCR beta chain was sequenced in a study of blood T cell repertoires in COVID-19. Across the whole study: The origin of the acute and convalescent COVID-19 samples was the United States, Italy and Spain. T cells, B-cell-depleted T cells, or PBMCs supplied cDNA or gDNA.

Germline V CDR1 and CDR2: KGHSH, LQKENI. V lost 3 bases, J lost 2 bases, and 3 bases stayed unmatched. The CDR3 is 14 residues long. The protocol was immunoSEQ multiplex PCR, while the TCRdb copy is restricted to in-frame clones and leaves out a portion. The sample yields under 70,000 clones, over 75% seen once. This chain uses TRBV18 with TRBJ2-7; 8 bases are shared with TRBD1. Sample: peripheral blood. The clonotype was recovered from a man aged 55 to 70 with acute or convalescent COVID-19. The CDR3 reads CASSPGTGTYEQYF. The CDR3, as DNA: TGTGCCAGCTCACCCGGGACAGGTACCTACGAGCAGTACTTC.